Below are 28 T cell receptor beta chains sequenced from a single sample in a study of cytomegalovirus exposure and HLA in healthy donors. PCR was performed using 60 Vbeta and 13 Jbeta primers. Profiled with immunoSEQ multiplex PCR; TCRdb holds only in-frame clones, not every one. The table has about 170,000 clones, 60% to 85% seen once. Sequencing was carried out using PBMCs. The receptors shown here come from a woman aged 45 to 65 in good health and CMV-seropositive.

The J gene is TRBJ2-5, the V gene TRBV5-4, with D maybe TRBD1 (6 bases). The CDR3 length is 15 residues. The germline CDR1 and CDR2 sequences are SGHNT and YYREEE (reference sequence). Trimming shortened V by 6 bases and J by 5 bases, and 20 bases separated the two germline ends. Written as DNA, the CDR3 is TGTGCCAGCACGTCAAAAGGGGGAACTCGGGAGACCCAGTACTTC. It encodes CASTSKGGTRETQYF. Based on the CDR3 plus reference TRBV5-4 and TRBJ2-5, the full variable domain is ETGVTQSPTHLIKTRGQQVTLRCSSQSGHNTVSWYQQALGQGPQFIFQYYREEENGRGNFPPRFSGLQFPNYSSELNVNALELDDSALYLCASTSKGGTRETQYFGPGTRLLVL.

The J gene is TRBJ2-3, the V gene TRBV21-1; TRBD2 is the table's D call and was not checked against the DNA. TRBV21-1 is reported as a pseudogene. CDR3 length equals 19 residues. CDR3 coding DNA: TGTGCCAGCAGCAAACGAATGCCGCTAGCGGGGAAGAACACAGATACGCAGTATTTT. Translated: CASSKRMPLAGKNTDTQYF.

The rearrangement joins TRBV6-6 to TRBJ1-6; TRBD1 is a possible D gene (6 bases). Germline V gene lookup returns CDR1 MNHNY and CDR2 SVGAGI (reference sequence). The CDR3 consists of 13 residues. The ends were cut back, 7 bases at V and 6 bases at J, with 10 bases in the middle. The CDR3 protein is CASIGQINSPLHF. As DNA, the CDR3 is TGTGCCAGCATAGGACAGATTAATTCACCCCTCCACTTT.

This clone was counted between two and nine times. The rearrangement joins TRBV19 to TRBJ1-1; no firm D call. Trimming left V 2 bases short and J 1 base short, with 8 bases between. Germline loops: CDR1 LNHDA, CDR2 SQIVND (reference sequence). The CDR3 sequence is 14 residues long. The CDR3 nucleotides read TGTGCCAGTAGTATAAGGCGGGGGAACACTGAAGCTTTCTTT. It yields the protein CASSIRRGNTEAFF.

This rearrangement joins TRBV27 to TRBJ2-2; TRBD1 matches at 9 bases. The length of the CDR3 is 15 residues. CDR1 and CDR2 from the germline V gene are MNHEY and SMNVEV (reference sequence). The V and J ends lost 4 bases and 5 bases, in that order; junction bases with no gene match: 5. This chain's CDR3 is CASSSGTGRTGELFF. In nucleotides, the CDR3 is TGTGCCAGCAGTTCCGGGACAGGGCGAACCGGGGAGCTGTTTTTT.

This rearrangement joins TRBV18 to TRBJ2-5; a possible D gene is TRBD2 (5 bases). The germline V and J ends were trimmed by 6 bases and 3 bases, with 17 bases remaining between them. The CDR3 consists of 15 residues. Per germline, CDR1 KGHSH and CDR2 LQKENI. CDR3 residues: CASSPGVGSEETQYF. CDR3 coding DNA: TGTGCCAGCTCCCCTGGTGTGGGGAGCGAAGAGACCCAGTACTTC. Full variable domain (outside the CDR3, taken from reference TRBV18 and TRBJ2-5): NAGVMQNPRHLVRRRGQEARLRCSPMKGHSHVYWYRQLPEEGLKFMVYLQKENIIDESGMPKERFSAEFPKEGPSILRIQQVVRGDSAAYFCASSPGVGSEETQYFGPGTRLLVL.

The rearrangement links TRBV7-2 to TRBJ1-2; D not resolved. The CDR3 is 12 amino acids. Trimming took 1 base from V and 9 from J, leaving 9 bases between them. Per germline, CDR1 SGHTA and CDR2 FQGNSA. Here the CDR3 DNA reads TGTGCCAGCAGCTTAGAGAGGGTTAGCTACACCTTC. It translates to CASSLERVSYTF.

As DNA, the CDR3 is TGTGCCAGCAGTGATAAGGGGTCGAGGACTGAAGCTTTCTTT. Translating it yields CASSDKGSRTEAFF. The genes are TRBV2 and TRBJ1-1; D may be TRBD1 (5 bases). Germline V gene lookup returns CDR1 SNHLY and CDR2 FYNNEI. The CDR3 has 14 residues. Trimming pared 3 bases from V and 5 bases from J, leaving 13 bases between.

This chain links TRBV2 with TRBJ2-4, with D perhaps TRBD2 (6 bases). Trimming removed 6 bases at V and 8 bases at J, with 14 bases between. Germline values: CDR1 SNHLY, CDR2 FYNNEI. CDR3 length: 13 residues. As DNA, the CDR3 is TGTGCCAGCAGCGGACTACGGGGAGACATTCAGTACTTC. Its protein product is CASSGLRGDIQYF. Looking up the rest from reference TRBV2 and TRBJ2-4 gives the full variable domain: EPEVTQTPSHQVTQMGQEVILRCVPISNHLYFYWYRQILGQKVEFLVSFYNNEISEKSEIFDDQFSVERPDGSNFTLKIRSTKLEDSAMYFCASSGLRGDIQYFGAGTRLSVL.

The chain's CDR3 is CASSLQYQETQYF. CDR3 coding DNA: TGCGCCAGCAGCTTGCAGTACCAAGAGACCCAGTACTTC. The chain couples TRBV5-1 to TRBJ2-5; D gene ambiguous. CDR1 is SGHRS, CDR2 YFSETQ, per germline. The V end was cut by 1 base, the J end by 0 bases, with 4 bases between. This CDR3 comprises 13 residues.

V and J are TRBV5-1 and TRBJ2-5; 9 nucleotides match TRBD1. The length of the CDR3 is 15 residues. CDR1 SGHRS and CDR2 YFSETQ come from the germline V gene. Germline trimming cut 4 bases from V and 5 bases from J; bases unmatched to any gene: 9. CDR3 region: CASSPGTGTGETQYF. CDR3 DNA: TGCGCCAGCAGCCCCGGGACAGGGACGGGGGAGACCCAGTACTTC.

This chain uses TRBV5-4 with TRBJ1-1, with a weak D call TRBD1 (5 bases). Germline V CDR1 and CDR2: SGHNT, YYREEE (reference sequence). The CDR3 has 15 residues. The V gene lost 2 bases and the J gene lost 3 bases, with 14 bases spanning the gap. In DNA form, the CDR3 reads TGTGCCAGCAGCTTTTGGGATGGGGCGGACACTGAAGCTTTCTTT. Encoded protein: CASSFWDGADTEAFF.

The V gene is TRBV6-5, the J gene TRBJ1-1, with D unresolved. CDR1 MNHEY and CDR2 SVGAGI come from the germline V gene. V gave up 2 bases and J gave up 1 base, with 8 bases separating them. The CDR3 loop spans 14 amino acids. The CDR3 region is CASSYHTPNTEAFF. CDR3 DNA: TGTGCCAGCAGTTACCATACACCGAACACTGAAGCTTTCTTT.

Worth noting for this clone: The junction shows a germline mismatch at one end, possibly a read error. The chain uses TRBV30 and TRBJ1-1, with D unclear. CDR3 length: 12 residues. CDR1 and CDR2 (germline): GTSNPN, SVGIG (reference sequence). The chain's CDR3 is CAWSTTSSQTLF. DNA for the CDR3: TGTGCCTGGAGTACTACGAGTTCTCAGACCCTCTTT.

This clone was picked up one time. The chain is built from TRBV5-8 and TRBJ2-5, with D unresolved. The CDR3 extends over 11 amino acids. The ends were cut back, 0 bases at V and 5 bases at J, with 2 bases in the middle. Per the germline V gene, CDR1 is SGHTS and CDR2 is YDEGEE. This CDR3 reads CASSLAETQYF. The CDR3 DNA sequence: TGTGCCAGCAGCTTGGCGGAGACCCAGTACTTC.

This clone was seen just once. The J gene is TRBJ1-2, the V gene TRBV28; TRBD1 aligns across 11 bases. CDR3 size: 15 residues. Trimming cost V 5 bases and J 7 bases; bases outside gene matches: 9. The germline V gene has CDR1 MDHEN and CDR2 SYDVKM. In DNA, the CDR3 is TGTGCCAGCAGTCAACCGGGACAGGGGGTCGCTGGCTACACCTTC. Protein product: CASSQPGQGVAGYTF.

The chain joins TRBV5-1 to TRBJ2-2, with 9 bases lining up with TRBD1. Germline trimming cut 2 bases from V and 0 bases from J; bases unmatched to any gene: 2. This CDR3 contains 16 residues. Germline-derived CDR1 and CDR2 are SGHRS and YFSETQ. The CDR3 sequence is CASSFRTGANTGELFF. In nucleotides, the CDR3 is TGCGCCAGCAGCTTTCGGACAGGGGCGAACACCGGGGAGCTGTTTTTT.

V and J are TRBV5-1 and TRBJ1-3; D ambiguous. This CDR3 contains 16 residues. The germline V gene encodes CDR1 SGHRS and CDR2 YFSETQ. With 0 bases removed from V and 3 bases from J, the gap between germline ends came to 13 bases. In DNA form, the CDR3 reads TGCGCCAGCAGCTTGGCCGGTCCCGCCCTTGGAAACACCATATATTTT. Its translation: CASSLAGPALGNTIYF.

The genes are TRBV5-1 and TRBJ2-5, with 7 bases identical to TRBD2. With the DNA end fitting TRBJ2-7 better, the J assignment may be wrong. The CDR3 sequence is 15 residues long. CDR1 is SGHRS and CDR2 is YFSETQ in the germline V gene. CDR3 amino acids: CASSFGGFPSYEQYF. The DNA of the CDR3 is TGCGCCAGCAGCTTCGGGGGGTTCCCCTCCTACGAGCAGTACTTC.

The J gene is TRBJ1-1, the V gene TRBV5-1, with D tentatively TRBD1 (5 bases). Germline values: CDR1 SGHRS, CDR2 YFSETQ. The ends were cut back, 4 bases at V and 0 bases at J, with 7 bases in the middle. This CDR3 contains 13 residues. CDR3 nucleotides: TGCGCCAGCAGCCAGGACATGAACACTGAAGCTTTCTTT. As protein: CASSQDMNTEAFF. Complete variable domain (other parts from reference TRBV5-1 and TRBJ1-1): KAGVTQTPRYLIKTRGQQVTLSCSPISGHRSVSWYQQTPGQGLQFLFEYFSETQRNKGNFPGRFSGRQFSNSRSEMNVSTLELGDSALYLCASSQDMNTEAFFGQGTRLTVV.

The chain recombines TRBV10-2 with TRBJ2-7, with 7 positions matching TRBD1. CDR3 length: 12 amino acids. Unmatched junction bases numbered 10, after V lost 4 bases and J lost 13 bases. CDR1 is WSHSY, CDR2 SAAADI, per germline. The CDR3 reads CASSGGEGGEYF. CDR3 in DNA: TGCGCCAGCAGTGGAGGGGAAGGGGGCGAATACTTC.

The chain has TRBV2 and TRBJ1-3, with 10 bases fitting TRBD1. V lost 4 bases to trimming and J lost 0 bases; unmatched junction nucleotides: 3. CDR1 is SNHLY and CDR2 is FYNNEI in the germline V gene. The CDR3 sequence is 16 residues long. The CDR3 is CASSGQGASSGNTIYF. The CDR3 DNA reads TGTGCCAGCAGTGGACAGGGGGCGAGCTCTGGAAACACCATATATTTT.

The V call is TRBV7-9, the J call TRBJ2-7; D call uncertain. With 5 bases removed from V and 3 bases from J, the gap between germline ends came to 11 bases. CDR1 is SEHNR and CDR2 is FQNEAQ in the germline V gene (reference sequence). CDR3 size: 13 residues. This CDR3 reads CASSLGGGYEQYF. CDR3 DNA sequence: TGTGCCAGCAGCCTAGGCGGCGGCTACGAGCAGTACTTC.

The chain combines TRBV27 with TRBJ2-1; 10 nucleotides agree with TRBD2. CDR3 length: 15 amino acids. CDR1 and CDR2 from the germline V gene are MNHEY and SMNVEV (reference sequence). Germline trimming cut 6 bases from V and 4 bases from J; bases unmatched to any gene: 6. CDR3 nucleotide sequence: TGTGCCAGCAGGCCGGGACTAGCGAGGTACAATGAGCAGTTCTTC. Translation: CASRPGLARYNEQFF.

V is TRBV5-5 and J is TRBJ2-7; tentative D call: TRBD1 (5 bases). Trimming removed 0 bases at V and 3 bases at J, with 10 bases between. There are 14 residues in the CDR3. Germline V gene data show CDR1 as SGHKS and CDR2 as YYEKEE (reference sequence). The CDR3 coding sequence is TGTGCCAGCAGCTTGGCTCCAGGGCTCTACGAGCAGTACTTC. Translation: CASSLAPGLYEQYF.

The chain has TRBV5-1 and TRBJ2-7, with D possibly TRBD1 on 6 matching bases. Trimming stripped 3 bases from V and 3 bases from J, with 13 bases between. The CDR3 has 14 residues. Germline-derived CDR1 and CDR2 are SGHRS and YFSETQ. CDR3 nucleotides: TGCGCCAGCAGCTGGGGGTTGACAGGCTACGAGCAGTACTTC. This translates into CASSWGLTGYEQYF. Combining the CDR3 with reference TRBV5-1 and TRBJ2-7 gives the whole variable domain KAGVTQTPRYLIKTRGQQVTLSCSPISGHRSVSWYQQTPGQGLQFLFEYFSETQRNKGNFPGRFSGRQFSNSRSEMNVSTLELGDSALYLCASSWGLTGYEQYFGPGTRLTVT.

This chain uses TRBV9 with TRBJ1-1; D is uncertain. CDR1 is SGDLS, CDR2 YYNGEE, per germline. The V gene lost 2 bases and the J gene lost 1 base, with 9 bases spanning the gap. This CDR3 is 14 amino acids long. The CDR3 is CASSVSSSNTEAFF. DNA for the CDR3: TGTGCCAGCAGCGTTAGCAGCTCGAACACTGAAGCTTTCTTT.

The rearrangement uses TRBV2 and TRBJ1-2; tentatively, D is TRBD1 (5 bases). V was cut by 3 bases and J by 3 bases, with 8 bases left in between. The CDR3 contains 13 residues. CDR1 is SNHLY, CDR2 FYNNEI, per germline. CDR3 coding DNA: TGTGCCAGCAGTGAGGAACAGGACTATGGCTACACCTTC. This translates into CASSEEQDYGYTF.